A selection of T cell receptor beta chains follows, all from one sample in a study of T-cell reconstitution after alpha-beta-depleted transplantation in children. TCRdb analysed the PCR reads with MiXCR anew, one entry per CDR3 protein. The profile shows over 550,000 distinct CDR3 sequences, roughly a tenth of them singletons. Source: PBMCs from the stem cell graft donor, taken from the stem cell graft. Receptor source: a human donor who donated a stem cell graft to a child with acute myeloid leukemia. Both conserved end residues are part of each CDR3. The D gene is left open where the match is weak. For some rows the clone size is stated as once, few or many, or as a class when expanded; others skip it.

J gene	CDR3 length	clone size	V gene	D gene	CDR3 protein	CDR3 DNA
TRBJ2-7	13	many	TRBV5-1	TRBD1	CASSTGTVYEQYF	TGCGCCAGCAGCACCGGGACAGTCTACGAGCAGTACTTC
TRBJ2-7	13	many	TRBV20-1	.	CSARAGAPYEQYF	TGCAGTGCTAGAGCGGGAGCACCCTACGAGCAGTACTTC
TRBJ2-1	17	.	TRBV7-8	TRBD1	CASSVNSGTGGLNEQFF	TGTGCCAGCAGCGTAAACTCCGGGACAGGGGGTCTAAATGAGCAGTTCTTC
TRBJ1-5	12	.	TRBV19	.	CASSYLNQPQHF	TGTGCCAGTAGCTACCTAAATCAGCCCCAGCATTTT
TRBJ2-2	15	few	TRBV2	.	CASSLTGAGTGELFF	TGTGCCAGCAGTCTGACCGGGGCCGGCACCGGGGAGCTGTTTTTT
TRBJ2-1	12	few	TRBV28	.	CASSPGQHRPFF	TGTGCCAGCAGTCCGGGACAACATAGGCCGTTCTTC
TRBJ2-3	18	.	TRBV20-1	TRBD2	CSAREAASGRSSTDTQYF	TGCAGTGCTAGAGAGGCGGCTAGCGGGAGATCTAGCACAGATACGCAGTATTTT
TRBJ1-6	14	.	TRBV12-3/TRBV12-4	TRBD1	CASRQGQVDSPLHF	TGTGCCAGCAGACAGGGACAGGTTGATTCACCCCTCCACTTT
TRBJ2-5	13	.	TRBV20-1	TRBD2	CSARGREGETQYF	TGCAGTGCTAGGGGGCGGGAGGGAGAGACCCAGTACTTC
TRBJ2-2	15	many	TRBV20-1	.	CSARGWTANTGELFF	TGCAGTGCTAGAGGGTGGACCGCGAACACCGGGGAGCTGTTTTTT
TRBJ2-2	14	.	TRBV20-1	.	CSARRDARTGELFF	TGCAGTGCTAGACGGGACGCTCGGACCGGGGAGCTGTTTTTT
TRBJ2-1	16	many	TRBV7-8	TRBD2	CASSGDGLAGVGEQFF	TGTGCCAGCAGTGGCGACGGACTAGCGGGAGTGGGCGAGCAGTTCTTC
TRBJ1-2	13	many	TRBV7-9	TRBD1	CASSFPGQGRYTF	TGTGCCAGCAGCTTCCCGGGACAGGGGCGCTACACCTTC
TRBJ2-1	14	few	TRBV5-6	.	CASSRVRGGIEQFF	TGTGCCAGCAGCCGCGTCAGGGGAGGGATTGAGCAGTTCTTC
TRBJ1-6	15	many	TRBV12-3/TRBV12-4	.	CASRLGTGYNSPLHF	TGTGCCAGCCGGTTGGGAACAGGGTATAATTCACCCCTCCACTTT
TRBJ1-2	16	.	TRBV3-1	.	CASSQVGQKANYGYTF	TGTGCCAGCAGCCAAGTCGGACAGAAGGCTAACTATGGCTACACCTTC
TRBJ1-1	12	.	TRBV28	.	CASSLVGQRPFF	TGTGCCAGCAGTTTAGTCGGACAGAGGCCTTTCTTT
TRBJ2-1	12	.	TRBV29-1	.	CSVEETYNEQFF	TGCAGCGTTGAGGAAACCTACAATGAGCAGTTCTTC
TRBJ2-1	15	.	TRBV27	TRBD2	CASSLAGVVVNEQFF	TGTGCCAGCAGTTTGGCGGGAGTAGTAGTAAATGAGCAGTTCTTC
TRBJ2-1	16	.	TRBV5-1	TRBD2	CASSLERGSSYNEQFF	TGCGCCAGCAGCTTGGAGCGGGGGAGCTCCTACAATGAGCAGTTCTTC
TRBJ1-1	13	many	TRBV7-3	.	CASSYRENTEAFF	TGTGCCAGCAGCTACCGGGAGAACACTGAAGCTTTCTTT
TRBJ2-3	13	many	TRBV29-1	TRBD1	CSVGQGVADTQYF	TGCAGCGTTGGACAGGGTGTAGCAGATACGCAGTATTTT
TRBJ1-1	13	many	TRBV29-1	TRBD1	CSVVRDRNTEAFF	TGCAGCGTTGTAAGGGACAGGAACACTGAAGCTTTCTTT